This is a list of T cell receptor beta chains from one sample in a study of blood T cell repertoires in COVID-19. Only in-frame clones appear in the TCRdb table, and some are missing; sequencing was by immunoSEQ multiplex PCR. The profile shows 80,000 to 100,000 clones, over 75% of them singletons. The sequenced sample consisted of peripheral blood. These receptors were obtained from a man aged 60 to 69 with acute or convalescent COVID-19. CDR3s include the opening cysteine and the closing phenylalanine or tryptophan. The D gene is left open where the match is weak. Clone size appears in some rows only: once, few, many, or a class for an expanded clone.

TRBJ2-7 | few | TRBV7-9 | NA | TGTGCCAGCAGCCTCGATTTAGGAGCCTACGAGCAGTACTTC | CASSLDLGAYEQYF
TRBJ2-1 | NA | TRBV18 | NA | TGTGCCAGCTCACCACCCAACGGGATCTCGGGTAGTGAGCAGTTCTTC | CASSPPNGISGSEQFF
TRBJ2-3 | once | TRBV24-1 | TRBD2 | TGTGCCACCAGTGATTTGCGGTCAACTAGCGAAAGCACAGATACGCAGTATTTT | CATSDLRSTSESTDTQYF
TRBJ2-7 | NA | TRBV5-5 | NA | TGTGCCAGCAGCTTGACCGGGAGAACTGACTACGAGCAGTACTTC | CASSLTGRTDYEQYF
TRBJ2-3 | once | TRBV10-1 | NA | TGCGCCAGCACCTACCGACAGGTCAGCACAGATACGCAGTATTTT | CASTYRQVSTDTQYF
TRBJ2-1 | NA | TRBV19 | TRBD2 | TGTGCCACCCGGATAGGGCAAGCGGGAGTATCTGGTGAGCAGTTCTTC | CATRIGQAGVSGEQFF
TRBJ2-1 | once | TRBV6-2/TRBV6-3 | TRBD1 | TGTGCCAGCAGTTACTCGGACAGGGGGCTTTACAATGAGCAGTTCTTC | CASSYSDRGLYNEQFF
TRBJ2-1 | NA | TRBV27 | NA | TGTGCCAGCAGTTTATCGGCAGATTCCTACAATGAGCAGTTCTTC | CASSLSADSYNEQFF
TRBJ2-1 | NA | TRBV27 | NA | TGTGCCAGCAGTTTACGAGAGCCCTTCTACAATGAGCAGTTCTTC | CASSLREPFYNEQFF
TRBJ2-1 | NA | TRBV28 | TRBD1 | TGTGCCAGCAGGGACAGGGGGCGATCCAATGAGCAGTTCTTC | CASRDRGRSNEQFF
TRBJ2-4 | NA | TRBV6-6 | NA | TGTGCCAGCAGTTCCCCGACTTTTGGGGCCAAAAACATTCAGTACTTC | CASSSPTFGAKNIQYF
TRBJ1-5 | NA | TRBV28 | TRBD1 | TGTGCCAGCAGGCAGGGACAGGAGTGGAGCAATCAGCCCCAGCATTTT | CASRQGQEWSNQPQHF
TRBJ1-2 | few | TRBV18 | NA | TGTGCCAGCTCACCGGCGGTGACCGAGTATGGCTACACCTTC | CASSPAVTEYGYTF
TRBJ2-3 | few | TRBV4-2 | TRBD2 | TGTGCCAGCAGAGCGGGAGATACTAGGACAGATACGCAGTATTTT | CASRAGDTRTDTQYF
TRBJ1-2 | NA | TRBV19 | NA | TGTGCCAGTAGGGACGGAGGCGGTATCTATGGCTACACCTTC | CASRDGGGIYGYTF
TRBJ1-1 | once | TRBV4-1 | TRBD1 | TGCGCCAGCAGCCGGACAGGAATGAACACTGAAGCTTTCTTT | CASSRTGMNTEAFF
TRBJ2-1 | once | TRBV9 | NA | TGTGCCAGCAGCGTTACAAGCGGCAATGAGCAGTTCTTC | CASSVTSGNEQFF